This T cell receptor (beta chain) derives from a study of tumor-infiltrating lymphocytes in localized non-small cell lung cancer. In the study overall: Patients included smokers and never-smokers with various histologies, some sampled after neoadjuvant chemotherapy. Points from the study as a whole: Available tissue quantity limited TCR sequencing to a patient subset.

Germline loops: CDR1 SGHRS, CDR2 YFSETQ. V dropped 7 bases and J dropped 2; count of bases not matched to a gene: 5. CDR3 length equals 14 residues. This clone occurred a few times. Its matching antigen is unknown. TCRdb's table, derived via immunoSEQ multiplex PCR, lists solely in-frame clones and lacks some. The table lists 20,000 to 25,000 clones, approximately 70% of them singletons, with approximately 15% in the top ten. Specimen: lung tumor tissue. The clonotype originates from a human donor with non-small cell lung cancer. The chain couples TRBV5-1 to TRBJ2-5; TRBD2 matches 10 bases. The DNA of the CDR3 is TGCGCCAGCTCAGGACTAGCGGCACAAGAGACCCAGTACTTC. Residues: CASSGLAAQETQYF.